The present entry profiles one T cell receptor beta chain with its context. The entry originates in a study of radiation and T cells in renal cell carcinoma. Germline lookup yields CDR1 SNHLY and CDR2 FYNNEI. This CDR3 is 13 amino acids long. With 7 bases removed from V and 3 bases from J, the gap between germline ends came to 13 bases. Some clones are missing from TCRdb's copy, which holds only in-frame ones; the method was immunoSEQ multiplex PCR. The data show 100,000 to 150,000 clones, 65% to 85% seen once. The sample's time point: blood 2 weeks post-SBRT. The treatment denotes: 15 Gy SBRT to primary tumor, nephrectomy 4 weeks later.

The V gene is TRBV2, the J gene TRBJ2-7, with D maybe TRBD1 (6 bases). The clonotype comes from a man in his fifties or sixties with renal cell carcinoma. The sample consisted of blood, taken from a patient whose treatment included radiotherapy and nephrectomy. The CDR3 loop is CASTAGEFYEQYF. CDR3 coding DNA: TGTGCCAGCACCGCAGGGGAGTTCTACGAGCAGTACTTC.